This record covers a single TCR beta chain. Its antigen is currently unknown. The record originates from a study of Graves' ophthalmopathy and Graves' hyperthyroidism. Findings and caveats of the study: Ophthalmopathy progression was predicted with around 71% sensitivity and around 72% specificity.

Amplifying from RNA transcripts, the study obtained TCR beta CDR3 regions. RT-PCR was first run with HTBI primers, then multiplex PCR in a second round. TCRdb ran MiXCR on the multiplex PCR reads and lists one entry per CDR3 protein. This table holds about 740,000 distinct CDR3 sequences, 35% to 50% found once. A volume of 8.5 to 10 ml of fresh peripheral blood supplied the PBMCs. What was sequenced was peripheral blood. This clonotype was sampled from an adult man with Graves' ophthalmopathy.

The CDR3 sequence: CASSRGGSGPWGGYTF. CDR3 coding DNA: TGTGCCAGCAGCCGGGGGGGATCGGGACCTTGGGGAGGCTACACCTTC. The chain employs TRBV25-1 and TRBJ1-2, with D tentatively TRBD1 (5 bases). Germline CDR1 reads MGHDK; CDR2 reads SYGVNS. The CDR3 runs 16 residues. Trimming left V 6 bases short and J 8 bases short, with 25 bases between.